The rows below give T cell receptor beta chains drawn from one sample of a study of cytomegalovirus exposure and HLA in healthy donors. Libraries were prepared by immunoSEQ multiplex PCR; TCRdb keeps only in-frame clonotypes and omits some of them. The sample holds 95,000 to 150,000 clones, around 80% seen once. Sequencing was carried out using PBMCs. The origin of the receptors is a man aged 30 to 45 in good health and CMV-seronegative. CDR3s leave out the opening cysteine and the closing phenylalanine or tryptophan.

V,J,CDR3
TRBV5-1,TRBJ1-3,ASSPEVGARSGNTIY
TRBV25-1,TRBJ2-6,ASSEGQGYSGANVLT
TRBV14,TRBJ1-1,ASSRRGLGTEAF
TRBV5-1,TRBJ2-7,ASSSPGQGGYEQY
TRBV18,TRBJ2-1,ASSPATSGYNEQF
TRBV28,TRBJ1-2,ASGLIQGSYGYT
TRBV28,TRBJ1-1,ASSPLGQMNTEAF
TRBV2,TRBJ2-6,ASSESAPRSGANVLT
TRBV7-2,TRBJ1-3,ASSTRSRSGNTIY
TRBV5-1,TRBJ2-1,ASSLFSSGDNEQF
TRBV6-5,TRBJ1-2,ASSYGEGSYGYT